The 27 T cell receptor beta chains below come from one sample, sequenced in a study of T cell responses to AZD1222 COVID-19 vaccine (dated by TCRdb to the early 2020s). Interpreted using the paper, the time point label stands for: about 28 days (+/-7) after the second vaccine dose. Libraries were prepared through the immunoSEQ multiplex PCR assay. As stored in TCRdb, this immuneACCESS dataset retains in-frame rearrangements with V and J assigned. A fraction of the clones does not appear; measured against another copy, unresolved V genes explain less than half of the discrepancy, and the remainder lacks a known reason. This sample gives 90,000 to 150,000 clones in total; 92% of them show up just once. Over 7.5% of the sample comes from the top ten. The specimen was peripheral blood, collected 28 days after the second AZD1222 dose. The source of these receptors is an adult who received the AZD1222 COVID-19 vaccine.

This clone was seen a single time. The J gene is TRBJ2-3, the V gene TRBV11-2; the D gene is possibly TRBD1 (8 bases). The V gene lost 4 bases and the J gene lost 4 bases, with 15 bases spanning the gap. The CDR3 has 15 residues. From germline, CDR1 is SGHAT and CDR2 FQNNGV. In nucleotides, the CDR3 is TGTGCCAGCAGCTCATTACAGGGGGGGTCAGATACGCAGTATTTT. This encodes CASSSLQGGSDTQYF.

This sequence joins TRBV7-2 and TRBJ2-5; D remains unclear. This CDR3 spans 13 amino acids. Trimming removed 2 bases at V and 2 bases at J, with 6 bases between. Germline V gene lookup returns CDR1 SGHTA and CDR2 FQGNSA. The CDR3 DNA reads TGTGCCAGCAGCTTACCCGAGCAAGAGACCCAGTACTTC. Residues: CASSLPEQETQYF. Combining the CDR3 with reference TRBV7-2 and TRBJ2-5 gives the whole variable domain GAGVSQSPSNKVTEKGKDVELRCDPISGHTALYWYRQSLGQGLEFLIYFQGNSAPDKSGLPSDRFSAERTGGSVSTLTIQRTQQEDSAVYLCASSLPEQETQYFGPGTRLLVL.

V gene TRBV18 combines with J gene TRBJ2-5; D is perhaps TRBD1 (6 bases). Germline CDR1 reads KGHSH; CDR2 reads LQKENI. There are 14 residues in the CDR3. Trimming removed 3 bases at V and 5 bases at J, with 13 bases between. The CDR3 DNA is TGTGCCAGCTCACCGATAACAGGGTTTGAGACCCAGTACTTC. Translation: CASSPITGFETQYF.

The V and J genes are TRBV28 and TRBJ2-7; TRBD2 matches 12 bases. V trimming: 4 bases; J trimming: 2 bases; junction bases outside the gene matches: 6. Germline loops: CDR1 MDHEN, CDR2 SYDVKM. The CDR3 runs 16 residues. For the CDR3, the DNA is TGTGCCAGCAGTTCCCTAGCGGGAGGGCCCCCCTACGAGCAGTACTTC. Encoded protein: CASSSLAGGPPYEQYF.

The CDR3 spells CATSRIAGEDGDTQYF. Written as DNA, the CDR3 is TGTGCCACCAGCAGAATAGCGGGAGAGGATGGAGATACGCAGTATTTT. The chain carries TRBV15 and TRBJ2-3; TRBD2 matches 9 bases. This CDR3 contains 16 residues. The V gene end was trimmed by 2 bases and the J gene end by 5 bases; junction bases not matched to a gene: 8. Germline V lookup: CDR1 LNHNV, CDR2 YYDKDF (reference sequence). Full variable domain (missing parts from reference TRBV15 and TRBJ2-3): DAMVIQNPRYQVTQFGKPVTLSCSQTLNHNVMYWYQQKSSQAPKLLFHYYDKDFNNEADTPDNFQSRRPNTSFCFLDIRSPGLGDTAMYLCATSRIAGEDGDTQYFGPGTRLTVL.

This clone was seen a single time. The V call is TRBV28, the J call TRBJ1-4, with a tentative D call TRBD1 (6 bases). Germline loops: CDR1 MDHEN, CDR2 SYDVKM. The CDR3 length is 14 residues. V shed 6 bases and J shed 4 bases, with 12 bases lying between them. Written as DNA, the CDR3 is TGTGCCAGCAGAGGGGGACGTATTAATGAAAAACTGTTTTTT. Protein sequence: CASRGGRINEKLFF.

This CDR3 reads CASSAPPTGNTEAFF. For the CDR3, the DNA is TGTGCCAGCAGCGCCCCCCCTACGGGGAACACTGAAGCTTTCTTT. The chain combines TRBV7-2 with TRBJ1-1; no definite D call. V lost 5 bases, J lost 1 base, and 14 bases lay in between. Germline CDR1 SGHTA, CDR2 FQGNSA. The CDR3 is 15 residues long.

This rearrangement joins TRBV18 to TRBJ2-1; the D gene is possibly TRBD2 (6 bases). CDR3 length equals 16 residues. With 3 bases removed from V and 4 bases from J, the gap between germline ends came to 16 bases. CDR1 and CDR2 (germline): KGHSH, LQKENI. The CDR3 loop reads CASSPSRGSSYNEQFF. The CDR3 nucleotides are TGTGCCAGCTCACCTTCTCGGGGGTCTTCTTACAATGAGCAGTTCTTC.

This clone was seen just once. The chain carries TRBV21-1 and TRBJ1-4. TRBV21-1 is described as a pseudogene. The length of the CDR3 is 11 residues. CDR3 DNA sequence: TGTGTTCGGGAGTGTAATGAAAAACTGTTTTTT. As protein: CVRECNEKLFF.

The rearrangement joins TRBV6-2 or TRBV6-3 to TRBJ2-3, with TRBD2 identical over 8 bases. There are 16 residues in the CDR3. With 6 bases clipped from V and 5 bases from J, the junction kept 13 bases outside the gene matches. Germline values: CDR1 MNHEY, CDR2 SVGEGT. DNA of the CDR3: TGTGCCAGCAGCCCCCTGACTAGCGAGAAGGTAGATACGCAGTATTTT. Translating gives CASSPLTSEKVDTQYF.

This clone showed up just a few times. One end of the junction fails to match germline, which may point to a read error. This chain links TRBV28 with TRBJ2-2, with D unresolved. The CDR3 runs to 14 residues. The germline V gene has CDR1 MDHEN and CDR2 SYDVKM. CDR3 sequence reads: CASRLYQPAGELFF. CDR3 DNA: TGTGCCAGCAGATTATATCAGCCCGCCGGGGAGCTGTTTTTT.

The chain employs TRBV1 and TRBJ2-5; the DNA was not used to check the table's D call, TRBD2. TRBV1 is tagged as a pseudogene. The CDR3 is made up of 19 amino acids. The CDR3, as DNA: TGCACCAGCAGCCAAGAGACGCTCGGTCGGCTAGCGGGTGGAGAGACCCAGTACTTC. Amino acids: CTSSQETLGRLAGGETQYF.

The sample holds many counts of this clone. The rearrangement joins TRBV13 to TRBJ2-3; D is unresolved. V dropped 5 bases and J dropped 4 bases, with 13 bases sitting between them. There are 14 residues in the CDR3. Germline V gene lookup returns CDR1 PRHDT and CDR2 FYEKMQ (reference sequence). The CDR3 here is CASSRYISPDTQYF. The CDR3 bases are TGTGCCAGCAGCAGGTATATAAGTCCAGATACGCAGTATTTT.

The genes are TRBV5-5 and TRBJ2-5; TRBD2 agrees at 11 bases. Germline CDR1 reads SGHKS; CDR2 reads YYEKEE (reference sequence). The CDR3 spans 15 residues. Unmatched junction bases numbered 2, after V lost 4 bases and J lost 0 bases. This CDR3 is CASSKLAGDQETQYF. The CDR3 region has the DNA TGTGCCAGCAGCAAACTAGCGGGGGACCAAGAGACCCAGTACTTC. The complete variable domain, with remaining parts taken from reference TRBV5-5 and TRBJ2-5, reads DAGVTQSPTHLIKTRGQQVTLRCSPISGHKSVSWYQQVLGQGPQFIFQYYEKEERGRGNFPDRFSARQFPNYSSELNVNALLLGDSALYLCASSKLAGDQETQYFGPGTRLLVL.

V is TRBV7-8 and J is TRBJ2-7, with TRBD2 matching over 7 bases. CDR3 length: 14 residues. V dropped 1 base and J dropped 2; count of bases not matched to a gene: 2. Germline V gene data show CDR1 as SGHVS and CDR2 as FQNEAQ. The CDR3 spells CASSLGAGPYEQYF. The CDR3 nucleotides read TGTGCCAGCAGCTTAGGAGCGGGACCCTACGAGCAGTACTTC.

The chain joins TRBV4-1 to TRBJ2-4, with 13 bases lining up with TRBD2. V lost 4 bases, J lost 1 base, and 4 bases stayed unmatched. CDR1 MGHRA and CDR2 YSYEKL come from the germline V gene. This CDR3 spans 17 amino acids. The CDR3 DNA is TGCGCCAGCAGCCCCGGACTAGCGGGAGTTGCCAAAAACATTCAGTACTTC. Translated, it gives CASSPGLAGVAKNIQYF.

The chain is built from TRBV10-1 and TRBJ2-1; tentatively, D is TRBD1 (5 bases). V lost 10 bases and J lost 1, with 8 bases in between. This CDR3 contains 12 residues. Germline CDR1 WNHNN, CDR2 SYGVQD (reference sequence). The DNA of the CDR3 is TGCGCCACGGACACATCCTACAATGAGCAGTTCTTC. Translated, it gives CATDTSYNEQFF.

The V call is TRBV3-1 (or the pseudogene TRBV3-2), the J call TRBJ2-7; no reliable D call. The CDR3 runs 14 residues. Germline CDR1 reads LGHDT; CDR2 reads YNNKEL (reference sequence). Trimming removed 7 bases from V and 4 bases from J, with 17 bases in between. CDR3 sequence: CASTFEARLYEQYF. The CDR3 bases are TGTGCCAGCACCTTTGAGGCCCGGTTGTACGAGCAGTACTTC.

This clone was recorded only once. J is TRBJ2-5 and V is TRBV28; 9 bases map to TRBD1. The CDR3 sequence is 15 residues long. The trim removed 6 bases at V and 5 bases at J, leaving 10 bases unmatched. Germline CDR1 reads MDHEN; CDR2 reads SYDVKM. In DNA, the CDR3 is TGTGCCAGCAGCACCCGGGACAGGGAAGGGGAGACCCAGTACTTC. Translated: CASSTRDREGETQYF. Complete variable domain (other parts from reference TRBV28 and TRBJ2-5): DVKVTQSSRYLVKRTGEKVFLECVQDMDHENMFWYRQDPGLGLRLIYFSYDVKMKEKGDIPEGYSVSREKKERFSLILESASTNQTSMYLCASSTRDREGETQYFGPGTRLLVL.

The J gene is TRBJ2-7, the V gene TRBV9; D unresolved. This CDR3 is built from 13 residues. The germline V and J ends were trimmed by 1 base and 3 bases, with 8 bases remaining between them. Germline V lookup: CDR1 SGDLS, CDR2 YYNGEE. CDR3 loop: CASSVSWGYEQYF. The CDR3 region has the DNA TGTGCCAGCAGCGTATCCTGGGGCTACGAGCAGTACTTC.

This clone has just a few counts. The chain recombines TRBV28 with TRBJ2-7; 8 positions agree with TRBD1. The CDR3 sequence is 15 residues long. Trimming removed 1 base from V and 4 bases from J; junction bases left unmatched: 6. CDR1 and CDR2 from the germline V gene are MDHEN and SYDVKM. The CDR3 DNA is TGTGCCAGCAGTTTATTAGGTCGACAGGGGTACGAGCAGTACTTC. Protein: CASSLLGRQGYEQYF.

In DNA form, the CDR3 reads TGTGCCAGCCATTCCGGGGCAGGGATCACAGATACGCAGTATTTT. Translated: CASHSGAGITDTQYF. The V call is TRBV2, the J call TRBJ2-3; either TRBD1 or TRBD2 may supply D (5 bases each). Per germline, CDR1 SNHLY and CDR2 FYNNEI. Trimming stripped 8 bases from V and 2 bases from J, with 17 bases between. The CDR3 contains 15 residues.

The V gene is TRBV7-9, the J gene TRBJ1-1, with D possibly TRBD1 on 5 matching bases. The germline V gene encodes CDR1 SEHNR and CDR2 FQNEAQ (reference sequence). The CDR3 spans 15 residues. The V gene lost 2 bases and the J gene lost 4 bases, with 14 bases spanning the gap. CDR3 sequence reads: CASSLYGAGGTEAFF. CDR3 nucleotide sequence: TGTGCCAGCAGCTTATATGGGGCCGGGGGCACTGAAGCTTTCTTT.

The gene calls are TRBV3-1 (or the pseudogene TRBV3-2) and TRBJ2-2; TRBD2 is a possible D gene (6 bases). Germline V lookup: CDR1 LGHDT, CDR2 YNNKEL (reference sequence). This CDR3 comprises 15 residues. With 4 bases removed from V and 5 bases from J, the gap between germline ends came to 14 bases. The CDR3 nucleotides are TGTGCCAGCAGCCGGGACTTCCACCGTACCGGGGAGCTGTTTTTT. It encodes CASSRDFHRTGELFF.

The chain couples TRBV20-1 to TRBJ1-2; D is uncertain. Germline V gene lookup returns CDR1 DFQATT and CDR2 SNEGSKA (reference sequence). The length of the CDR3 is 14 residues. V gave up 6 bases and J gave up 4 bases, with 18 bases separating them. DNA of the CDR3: TGCAGTGCAAGTTCAGGTCTTCGACCCTATGGCTACACCTTC. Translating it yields CSASSGLRPYGYTF.

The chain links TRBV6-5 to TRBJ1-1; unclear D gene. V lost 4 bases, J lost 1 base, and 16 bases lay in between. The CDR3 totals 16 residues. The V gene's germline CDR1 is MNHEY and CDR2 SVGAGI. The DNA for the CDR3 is TGTGCCAGCAGTTCTGGACGGACCGGACGGAACACTGAAGCTTTCTTT. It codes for CASSSGRTGRNTEAFF.

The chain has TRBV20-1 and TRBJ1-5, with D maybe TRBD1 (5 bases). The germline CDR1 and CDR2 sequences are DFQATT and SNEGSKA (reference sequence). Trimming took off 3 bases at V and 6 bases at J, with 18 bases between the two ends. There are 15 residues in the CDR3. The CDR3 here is CSASKGTQGSQPQHF. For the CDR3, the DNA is TGCAGTGCTAGTAAAGGTACCCAGGGTAGTCAGCCCCAGCATTTT.